A selection of T cell receptor beta chains follows, all from one sample in a study of blood T cell repertoires in COVID-19. Measured with immunoSEQ multiplex PCR; TCRdb has only the in-frame clones, and not every one. The sample has around 70,000 clones; 90% to 95% are singletons. The sample comprised peripheral blood. These receptors all come from a human donor in a cohort sampled during active COVID-19. CDR3s include the opening cysteine and the closing phenylalanine or tryptophan. The D gene is left open where the match is weak. Not all rows give a size; the values are once, few, many and, for expanded clones, a class.

size,J,D,V,CDR3,DNA
NA,TRBJ1-4,NA,TRBV6-5,CASSYYRGGEKLFF,TGTGCCAGCAGTTACTATCGGGGTGGTGAAAAACTGTTTTTT
NA,TRBJ2-7,NA,TRBV5-4,CASSPGQTYEQYF,TGTGCCAGCAGCCCGGGACAAACCTACGAGCAGTACTTC
few,TRBJ1-1,NA,TRBV6-1,CASSEGHMNTEAFF,TGTGCCAGCAGTGAGGGGCACATGAACACTGAAGCTTTCTTT
NA,TRBJ1-2,NA,TRBV5-1,CASSESGLRYGYTF,TGCGCCAGCAGCGAATCCGGTCTGCGTTATGGCTACACCTTC
NA,TRBJ2-7,TRBD1,TRBV6-5,CASSRQGAFGEQYF,TGTGCCAGCAGTCGACAGGGGGCGTTTGGGGAGCAGTACTTC
once,TRBJ2-7,TRBD2,TRBV4-3,CASSQGNPLAGDSGTSYEQYF,TGCGCCAGCAGCCAAGGCAACCCCCTAGCGGGGGACTCCGGCACCTCCTACGAGCAGTACTTC
NA,TRBJ2-1,NA,TRBV10-3,CAIKAGAALYNEQFF,TGTGCCATCAAGGCAGGTGCTGCACTCTACAATGAGCAGTTCTTC
NA,TRBJ1-6,NA,TRBV4-3,CASSQDLQGSLGNSPLHF,TGCGCCAGCAGCCAAGACCTACAGGGCTCCCTGGGGAATTCACCCCTCCACTTT
NA,TRBJ1-2,TRBD1,TRBV7-2,CASSLGDRDDGYTF,TGTGCCAGCAGCTTAGGGGACAGGGACGACGGCTACACCTTC
NA,TRBJ1-3,NA,TRBV20-1,CSTLRFGTIYF,TGCAGTACTTTGCGATTTGGCACCATATATTTT
NA,TRBJ2-2,TRBD1,TRBV6-2/TRBV6-3,CASSYWGQGPNAGELFF,TGTGCCAGCAGTTACTGGGGACAGGGCCCCAACGCCGGGGAGCTGTTTTTT
NA,TRBJ2-5,TRBD1,TRBV3-1/TRBV3-2,CASSRDRVGETQYF,TGTGCCAGCAGCCGAGACAGGGTGGGAGAGACCCAGTACTTC
NA,TRBJ1-2,TRBD1,TRBV6-5,CASRHSDQGAGGYTF,TGTGCCAGCAGACACTCTGACCAGGGGGCAGGTGGCTACACCTTC
NA,TRBJ1-3,NA,TRBV10-2,CASSESSDSGNTIYF,TGCGCCAGCAGTGAGTCGAGCGACTCTGGAAACACCATATATTTT
NA,TRBJ2-7,TRBD2,TRBV10-1,CASSDGAGELRSYEQYF,TGCGCCAGCAGTGATGGAGCGGGAGAATTAAGGTCCTACGAGCAGTACTTC
NA,TRBJ2-3,TRBD2,TRBV11-2,CASSSWSGVSTDTQYF,TGTGCCAGCAGCTCCTGGAGCGGGGTTAGCACAGATACGCAGTATTTT
NA,TRBJ2-3,TRBD2,TRBV19,CASSSSGNTDTQYF,TGTGCCAGTAGTAGTAGCGGGAACACAGATACGCAGTATTTT
NA,TRBJ2-5,NA,TRBV28,CASNSDPRETQYF,TGTGCCAGCAACAGTGACCCTCGGGAGACCCAGTACTTC
NA,TRBJ1-3,TRBD1,TRBV5-4,CASSPTGSSGNTIYF,TGTGCCAGCAGCCCGACAGGGAGCTCTGGAAACACCATATATTTT
NA,TRBJ2-3,TRBD1,TRBV19,CASSIGDRTDTQYF,TGTGCCAGTAGTATTGGGGACAGAACAGATACGCAGTATTTT
NA,TRBJ2-7,NA,TRBV18,CASSPPGAYEQYF,TGTGCCAGCTCACCCCCAGGGGCCTACGAGCAGTACTTC
NA,TRBJ2-7,TRBD1,TRBV7-2,CASSQVDRGRYEQYF,TGTGCCAGCAGCCAAGTAGACAGGGGTCGCTACGAGCAGTACTTC
NA,TRBJ2-2,NA,TRBV9,CASSVDPSSANTGELFF,TGTGCCAGCAGCGTAGATCCGAGTAGCGCGAACACCGGGGAGCTGTTTTTT
NA,TRBJ2-5,NA,TRBV11-2,CASTPHGGAAASETQYF,TGTGCCAGCACCCCCCATGGAGGGGCAGCGGCCTCAGAGACCCAGTACTTC
NA,TRBJ1-5,TRBD1,TRBV6-5,CASSRTGGYQPQHF,TGTGCCAGCAGTAGGACAGGGGGATACCAGCCCCAGCATTTT
once,TRBJ2-1,TRBD2,TRBV5-4,CASSLAAREDRNEQFF,TGTGCCAGCAGCTTGGCCGCGCGGGAGGATCGTAATGAGCAGTTCTTC
NA,TRBJ2-1,TRBD2,TRBV20-1,CSARGTSGGRGTYNEQFF,TGCAGTGCTCGTGGGACTAGCGGGGGCCGGGGAACCTACAATGAGCAGTTCTTC
NA,TRBJ2-1,TRBD2,TRBV19,CASSIRASGSLEQFF,TGTGCCAGTAGTATAAGGGCTAGCGGGAGTCTTGAGCAGTTCTTC
NA,TRBJ2-5,NA,TRBV24-1,CATSDPTGKWQETQYF,TGTGCCACCAGTGATCCAACAGGGAAATGGCAAGAGACCCAGTACTTC
NA,TRBJ2-1,NA,TRBV6-2/TRBV6-3,CASSYSPPDGLYNEQFF,TGTGCCAGCAGTTACTCGCCGCCAGACGGACTGTACAATGAGCAGTTCTTC
once,TRBJ1-1,NA,TRBV7-2,CASSLSGQSMNTEAFF,TGTGCCAGCAGCTTAAGCGGACAGAGCATGAACACTGAAGCTTTCTTT
NA,TRBJ2-4,NA,TRBV2,CASSENLAKNIQYF,TGTGCCAGCAGTGAGAACTTAGCCAAAAACATTCAGTACTTC
NA,TRBJ1-1,NA,TRBV24-1,CATSRQGFSEAFF,TGTGCCACCAGTCGCCAGGGATTCTCTGAAGCTTTCTTT
NA,TRBJ1-1,TRBD1,TRBV9,CASSVTPRTGEAEAFF,TGTGCCAGCAGCGTAACCCCAAGGACAGGCGAGGCTGAAGCTTTCTTT
NA,TRBJ1-2,NA,TRBV25-1,CASSADSRGYGYTF,TGTGCCAGCAGTGCGGACAGTCGGGGCTATGGCTACACCTTC
NA,TRBJ2-2,TRBD1,TRBV5-1,CASSWGQTSNTGELFF,TGCGCCAGCAGCTGGGGACAGACCTCGAACACCGGGGAGCTGTTTTTT
NA,TRBJ2-5,TRBD2,TRBV7-2,CASSPQRGIETQYF,TGTGCCAGCAGCCCTCAGCGGGGGATAGAGACCCAGTACTTC
NA,TRBJ2-7,NA,TRBV11-1,CASTPRSGLTYEQYF,TGTGCCAGCACCCCTAGGAGCGGTCTTACCTACGAGCAGTACTTC
NA,TRBJ2-3,TRBD2,TRBV7-8,CASSLTWTRDTDTQYF,TGTGCCAGCAGCTTAACCTGGACTAGGGACACAGATACGCAGTATTTT
NA,TRBJ1-2,NA,TRBV10-3,CAISESYSNYGYTF,TGTGCCATCAGTGAGTCGTACAGTAACTATGGCTACACCTTC
NA,TRBJ2-1,TRBD1,TRBV10-3,CAISRDRDNEQFF,TGTGCCATCAGCCGGGACAGAGACAATGAGCAGTTCTTC
NA,TRBJ2-5,TRBD1,TRBV30,CAWNRDRGRGAQYF,TGTGCCTGGAACCGGGACAGGGGGCGGGGGGCCCAGTACTTC
NA,TRBJ2-5,NA,TRBV2,CASQRGHLYQETQYF,TGTGCCAGCCAAAGGGGACACTTGTACCAAGAGACCCAGTACTTC
NA,TRBJ2-7,TRBD1,TRBV5-4,CASSRDRSSPEQYF,TGTGCCAGCAGCCGGGACAGGAGCTCGCCCGAGCAGTACTTC
NA,TRBJ2-1,NA,TRBV7-8,CASSFAQGSDEQFF,TGTGCCAGCAGCTTCGCACAGGGTAGCGATGAGCAGTTCTTC
NA,TRBJ1-4,TRBD1,TRBV6-5,CASSHSGGPGEKLFF,TGTGCCAGCAGTCATTCAGGGGGCCCGGGTGAAAAACTGTTTTTT
NA,TRBJ2-5,TRBD1,TRBV11-3,CASSLGQGEETQYF,TGTGCCAGCAGCTTAGGACAGGGGGAAGAGACCCAGTACTTC
NA,TRBJ2-3,TRBD1,TRBV6-5,CASRQGVTDTQYF,TGTGCCAGCAGACAGGGGGTCACAGATACGCAGTATTTT
NA,TRBJ2-5,NA,TRBV6-5,CASSYGGGGGQETQYF,TGTGCCAGCAGTTACGGTGGCGGCGGCGGGCAAGAGACCCAGTACTTC
once,TRBJ2-3,TRBD2,TRBV7-2,CASSSLAGGITDTQYF,TGTGCCAGCAGCTCCCTAGCGGGGGGTATCACAGATACGCAGTATTTT
NA,TRBJ1-6,TRBD1,TRBV12-5,CASGLLPSGQVNSPLHF,TGTGCTAGTGGTTTGTTACCTTCGGGACAGGTTAATTCACCCCTCCACTTT